Listed below are T cell receptor beta chains from one sample, sequenced in a study of shared clonotypes between healthy human individuals. Method: immunoSEQ multiplex PCR; TCRdb's copy keeps in-frame clones and lacks some. The sample includes 230,000 or so clones, just over 65% of them seen just once. Sequencing used memory CD4+ T cells sorted from blood. The source is a young man in good health. The CDR3 runs from the conserved cysteine through the conserved F or W.

J,V,CDR3
TRBJ2-7,TRBV6-1,CASSEGDTRTYEQYF
TRBJ2-1,TRBV5-1,CASGLAGADYNEQFF
TRBJ2-1,TRBV18,CASSQPGESSYNEQFF
TRBJ2-2,TRBV5-1,CASSPAKASFGNTGELFF
TRBJ1-2,TRBV7-9,CASVKGRDGYTF
TRBJ2-1,TRBV18,CASSALAGEQFF
TRBJ1-1,TRBV18,CASSREWDTEAFF
TRBJ2-1,TRBV12-5,CASGYSRGEQFF
TRBJ2-7,TRBV28,CASRGLNSYEQYF
TRBJ2-2,TRBV5-1,CASRSAGQILTGELFF